The 14 T cell receptor beta chains listed next were all sequenced from one sample in a study of T cell repertoires in cytomegalovirus infection. Their antigens are not known. MiXCR, applied by TCRdb to the reads, yields one record per CDR3 protein. The repertoire holds under 95,000 distinct CDR3 sequences, with about 45% as singletons. The sample consisted of CD8+ T cells from cultured PBMCs, taken from culture after CMV antigen stimulation. The receptors here all came from a human donor in good health (CMV status not recorded). Some clones in this sample may be carry-over from other donors' samples.

The chain combines TRBV27 with TRBJ2-1, with 15 nucleotides matching TRBD2. J lost 0 bases, V lost 6 bases, and 3 bases had no gene match. The CDR3 length is 17 residues. Germline V gives CDR1 MNHEY, CDR2 SMNVEV (reference sequence). This CDR3 reads CASRGTSGGFSYNEQFF. CDR3 in DNA: TGTGCCAGCAGGGGGACTAGCGGGGGGTTCTCCTACAATGAGCAGTTCTTC.

The rearrangement joins TRBV28 to TRBJ2-3; 7 bases match TRBD2. Germline CDR1 reads MDHEN; CDR2 reads SYDVKM. The CDR3 has 17 amino acids. The J segment lost 2 bases and the V segment lost 5 bases, leaving 13 bases of the junction unmatched. The CDR3 loop reads CASSPRLQRGLTDTQYF. The DNA for the CDR3 is TGTGCCAGCAGTCCCCGGCTGCAGCGGGGCCTCACAGATACGCAGTATTTT. Full variable domain (remainder filled in from reference TRBV28 and TRBJ2-3): DVKVTQSSRYLVKRTGEKVFLECVQDMDHENMFWYRQDPGLGLRLIYFSYDVKMKEKGDIPEGYSVSREKKERFSLILESASTNQTSMYLCASSPRLQRGLTDTQYFGPGTRLTVL.

The chain uses TRBV6-6 and TRBJ2-3; tentatively, D is TRBD2 (6 bases). Germline lookup yields CDR1 MNHNY and CDR2 SVGAGI (reference sequence). V lost 0 bases to trimming and J lost 2 bases, with 12 bases between them. The CDR3 covers 16 residues. CDR3 coding DNA: TGTGCCAGCAGTTACTCGACTAGAGATTACACAGATACGCAGTATTTT. Amino acids: CASSYSTRDYTDTQYF.

This clonotype turned up a few times. The chain carries TRBV6-6 and TRBJ2-2; TRBD2 matches at 10 bases. From germline, CDR1 is MNHNY and CDR2 SVGAGI (reference sequence). The CDR3 is made up of 19 amino acids. The trim removed 3 bases at V and 1 base at J, leaving 11 bases unmatched. The CDR3 nucleotides read TGTGCCAGCAGTTATATATCCCAGACTAGCGGGTTGAACACCGGGGAGCTGTTTTTT. As protein: CASSYISQTSGLNTGELFF.

The V gene is TRBV19, the J gene TRBJ2-7; 11 bases agree with TRBD1. Germline loops: CDR1 LNHDA, CDR2 SQIVND (reference sequence). V gave up 3 bases and J gave up 2 bases; unmatched junction bases: 15. This CDR3 has 19 amino acids. In nucleotides, the CDR3 is TGTGCCAGTAGTATCGAATTTGCTCCGGGACAGGGGGTCCCCTACGAGCAGTACTTC. Protein: CASSIEFAPGQGVPYEQYF.

CDR3 residues: CASSYRGPNTGELFF. The CDR3 DNA reads as TGCGCCAGCAGCTACCGGGGGCCCAACACCGGGGAGCTGTTTTTT. The genes are TRBV5-1 and TRBJ2-2, with D perhaps given as TRBD1 or TRBD2 (6 bases each). Germline V gives CDR1 SGHRS, CDR2 YFSETQ. V dropped 3 bases and J dropped 2 bases, with 11 bases sitting between them. This CDR3 spans 15 amino acids.

This clonotype was recorded a few times. The chain is built from TRBV6-5 and TRBJ2-2; D is undetermined. Trimming took 1 base from V and 1 from J, leaving 4 bases between them. The CDR3 spans 14 residues. The germline gives CDR1 MNHEY, CDR2 SVGAGI. CDR3 nucleotide sequence: TGTGCCAGCAGTTACTTCCAGAACACCGGGGAGCTGTTTTTT. Its translation: CASSYFQNTGELFF.

The V gene is TRBV2, the J gene TRBJ1-1; D remains ambiguous. The CDR3 length is 12 residues. Germline CDR1 and CDR2: SNHLY and FYNNEI. Trimming stripped 4 bases from V and 11 bases from J, with 14 bases between. The CDR3 bases are TGTGCCAGCAGTGGATTCCGTGATCAGGCTTTCTTT. This gives the protein CASSGFRDQAFF.

This clonotype occurred once. The chain carries TRBV7-4 and TRBJ2-1, with TRBD1 as a possible D gene (5 bases). Germline assignment: CDR1 SGHVT and CDR2 SQSDAQ. V gave up 2 bases and J gave up 3 bases, with 11 bases separating them. The CDR3 is made up of 15 amino acids. The chain's CDR3 is CASSLKQDIYNEQFF. The CDR3 DNA reads as TGTGCCAGCAGCTTAAAACAGGACATCTACAATGAGCAGTTCTTC.

The genes are TRBV6-1 and TRBJ1-5; unclear D gene. Germline V gene lookup returns CDR1 MNHNS and CDR2 SASEGT. V gave up 1 base and J gave up 5 bases, with 9 bases separating them. The CDR3 is made up of 14 amino acids. CDR3 amino acids: CASSEGTMDQPQHF. CDR3 coding DNA: TGTGCCAGCAGTGAAGGGACGATGGATCAGCCCCAGCATTTT.

This chain links TRBV9 with TRBJ2-1, with TRBD2 matching 14 bases. This CDR3 is built from 17 residues. CDR1 SGDLS and CDR2 YYNGEE come from the germline V gene. V gave up 3 bases and J gave up 5 bases; unmatched junction bases: 7. CDR3 protein: CASSDRLAGGQDNEQFF. The CDR3 DNA reads TGTGCCAGCAGCGACCGACTAGCGGGGGGGCAGGACAATGAGCAGTTCTTC.

This clonotype was picked up a small number of times. The chain uses TRBV2 and TRBJ1-5, with TRBD1 identical over 7 bases. The CDR3 is made up of 15 amino acids. The V and J ends lost 5 bases and 1 base, in that order; junction bases with no gene match: 5. Germline loops: CDR1 SNHLY, CDR2 FYNNEI. CDR3 amino acids: CASSTRGGSNQPQHF. The CDR3 DNA reads as TGTGCCAGCAGTACCAGGGGGGGGAGCAATCAGCCCCAGCATTTT.

The chain combines TRBV7-6 with TRBJ2-7, with 12 nucleotides matching TRBD1. Germline V gives CDR1 SGHVS, CDR2 FNYEAQ. This CDR3 contains 14 residues. Losses at the gene ends were 4 bases for V and 5 bases for J; bases not matched to a gene: 3. Here the CDR3 reads CASSSGTGGNEQYF. The CDR3 DNA is TGTGCCAGCAGCTCCGGGACAGGGGGCAACGAGCAGTACTTC. Full variable domain (missing parts from reference TRBV7-6 and TRBJ2-7): GAGVSQSPRYKVTKRGQDVALRCDPISGHVSLYWYRQALGQGPEFLTYFNYEAQQDKSGLPNDRFSAERPEGSISTLTIQRTEQRDSAMYRCASSSGTGGNEQYFGPGTRLTVT.

This clonotype has a count of ten or more. The chain has TRBV7-9 and TRBJ1-1; 8 bases are shared with TRBD1. The germline V gene encodes CDR1 SEHNR and CDR2 FQNEAQ (reference sequence). The CDR3 consists of 14 residues. Trimming cost V 5 bases and J 2 bases; bases outside gene matches: 4. CDR3 amino acids: CASSSPGGNTEAFF. The DNA of the CDR3 is TGTGCCAGCAGCAGCCCAGGGGGCAACACTGAAGCTTTCTTT.